This TCR beta chain came from a study of T cell changes during pregnancy in multiple sclerosis (dated by TCRdb to about 2019). Background on the whole study: Changes in the T cell repertoire over the course of pregnancy were examined in this study in women with multiple sclerosis.

Trimming costs V 4 bases and J 4 bases, and their ends lie 11 bases apart. As encoded in the germline V gene, CDR1 is MNHEY while CDR2 is SVGAGI. Spanning cysteine to phenylalanine, the CDR3 consists of 14 amino acids. Only the CDR3 portion is preserved as DNA: 42 bases, with reading frame beginning at the first base. Library method: the immunoSEQ multiplex PCR assay. This immuneACCESS table, as held by TCRdb, lists in-frame sequences with V and J called but not all clones. Of the missing ones, under half trace to an unresolved V gene in checked studies; the others have no known cause. Here the sample has about 53,000 clones; nearly 95% occur a single time. The biggest ten clones account for around 0.5% of the sample. Remarks on this clone: Its antigen is not yet known. Base-call qualities are not available, and no considerably larger clone is one nucleotide away.

This TCR was recovered from a female donor with multiple sclerosis, enrolled in a pregnancy study. Material: CD4+ T cells from peripheral blood mononuclear cells, obtained in the third trimester of pregnancy. The chain employs TRBV6-5 and TRBJ1-3; a tentative D match to TRBD1 spans 6 bases. The CDR3 protein is CASSLTGSGNTIYF. The DNA sequence is as follows: TGTGCCAGCAGTTTGACAGGTTCCGGAAACACCATATATTTT.